The rows below give T cell receptor beta chains drawn from one sample of a study of blood T cell repertoires in COVID-19. The method was immunoSEQ multiplex PCR; TCRdb's version includes in-frame clones alone and lacks a portion of them. The table includes about 340,000 clones, 75% to 90% detected once. The sample comprised peripheral blood. These receptors were collected from a woman between 55 and 75 years old with COVID-19, enrolled during active disease. The CDR3 runs from the conserved cysteine through the conserved F or W. D genes are given only for firm matches. The listing skips clone size in some rows; elsewhere it reads once, few, many or a size class.

TRBV18	TRBD2	TRBJ2-5	few	CAQGRGATEAQYF	TGTGCTCAAGGGCGGGGGGCTACAGAGGCCCAGTACTTC
TRBV13	TRBD2	TRBJ2-1	NA	CASSSPPGLDRDNEQFF	TGTGCCAGCAGCTCACCCCCGGGACTAGACCGGGACAATGAGCAGTTCTTC
TRBV19	TRBD2	TRBJ2-2	few	CASLPRPGGTGELFF	TGTGCCAGTCTTCCTCGTCCGGGAGGCACCGGGGAGCTGTTTTTT
TRBV4-1	NA	TRBJ2-7	once	CASSQGAGWREQYF	TGCGCCAGCAGCCAAGGCGCGGGGTGGCGCGAGCAGTACTTC
TRBV10-2	NA	TRBJ1-1	NA	CASRDTDTEAFF	TGCGCCAGCCGGGACACAGACACTGAAGCTTTCTTT
TRBV7-3	NA	TRBJ2-3	few	CASSLRGGETDTQYF	TGTGCCAGCAGCTTAAGAGGCGGGGAGACAGATACGCAGTATTTT
TRBV7-2	TRBD1	TRBJ1-3	once	CASSPRTGATGNTIYF	TGTGCCAGCAGCCCCCGGACAGGGGCTACTGGAAACACCATATATTTT
TRBV30	NA	TRBJ1-1	few	CAWSVVRGGITEAFF	TGTGCCTGGAGTGTTGTTAGGGGAGGAATCACTGAAGCTTTCTTT
TRBV5-1	TRBD1	TRBJ2-5	NA	CASRPGGNQETQYF	TGCGCCAGCAGACCAGGGGGTAACCAAGAGACCCAGTACTTC
TRBV3-1/TRBV3-2	NA	TRBJ1-1	NA	CASSPFGALNTEAFF	TGTGCCAGCAGCCCTTTTGGGGCCCTGAACACTGAAGCTTTCTTT
TRBV5-4	TRBD1	TRBJ2-1	NA	CASSRLPGTAVYNEQFF	TGTGCCAGCAGCCGATTACCGGGGACAGCCGTTTACAATGAGCAGTTCTTC
TRBV9	NA	TRBJ1-1	NA	CASSYRGTDTEAFF	TGTGCCAGCAGCTATCGTGGTACGGACACTGAAGCTTTCTTT
TRBV6-5	NA	TRBJ1-1	NA	CASSYRQGRAEAFF	TGTGCCAGCAGTTACCGCCAGGGTAGAGCTGAAGCTTTCTTT
TRBV27	TRBD2	TRBJ2-1	NA	CASSSNLLAGVMGQFF	TGTGCCAGCAGTTCTAACTTACTAGCGGGGGTAATGGGGCAGTTCTTC
TRBV28	NA	TRBJ2-5	NA	CASRAGNQETQYF	TGTGCCAGCAGAGCCGGGAACCAAGAGACCCAGTACTTC
TRBV5-8	NA	TRBJ2-2	NA	CASSPLPGVRTGELFF	TGTGCCAGCAGCCCCCTCCCGGGGGTACGTACCGGGGAGCTGTTTTTT
TRBV2	TRBD1	TRBJ1-2	NA	CATPGKAGGLDGYTF	TGTGCCACCCCAGGCAAGGCAGGGGGCTTGGATGGCTACACCTTC
TRBV7-2	NA	TRBJ2-5	NA	CASTPSGVQETQYF	TGTGCCAGCACACCGTCGGGAGTCCAAGAGACCCAGTACTTC
TRBV6-5	TRBD1	TRBJ1-1	NA	CASSYTTGEDTEAFF	TGTGCCAGCAGTTACACGACAGGGGAGGATACTGAAGCTTTCTTT
TRBV5-1	TRBD1	TRBJ1-3	once	CASSMTGAGNTIYF	TGCGCCAGCAGCATGACAGGGGCCGGAAACACCATATATTTT
TRBV4-2	NA	TRBJ2-1	NA	CASSPTNYNEQFF	TGTGCCAGCAGCCCAACTAACTACAATGAGCAGTTCTTC
TRBV10-3	TRBD2	TRBJ2-1	NA	CASQSRTSGSSYNEQFF	TGTGCCAGCCAAAGTAGGACTAGCGGGAGCTCCTACAATGAGCAGTTCTTC
TRBV28	NA	TRBJ1-2	once	CASSLRQGTLGYTF	TGTGCCAGCAGTTTAAGGCAGGGTACCCTTGGCTACACCTTC
TRBV9	TRBD2	TRBJ2-1	NA	CASSVGISGAGWAYNEQFF	TGTGCCAGCAGCGTAGGGATTAGCGGGGCGGGTTGGGCCTACAATGAGCAGTTCTTC
TRBV29-1	NA	TRBJ2-7	once	CSVEVQGLGEQYF	TGCAGCGTTGAAGTGCAGGGGTTGGGTGAGCAGTACTTC
TRBV7-6	TRBD2	TRBJ2-1	NA	CASSRLSGGRNEQFF	TGTGCCAGCAGCCGACTTAGCGGGGGGCGCAATGAGCAGTTCTTC
TRBV7-2	TRBD2	TRBJ2-1	NA	CASSISTRWGGNEQFF	TGTGCCAGCAGCATCTCTACTCGGTGGGGGGGCAATGAGCAGTTCTTC
TRBV5-1	NA	TRBJ2-2	NA	CASSLARGNTGELFF	TGCGCCAGCAGCTTGGCGCGGGGGAACACCGGGGAGCTGTTTTTT
TRBV27	TRBD2	TRBJ2-1	few	CASSPSSGGATEQFF	TGTGCCAGCAGTCCCAGTAGCGGGGGGGCTACTGAGCAGTTCTTC
TRBV5-1	TRBD2	TRBJ2-1	NA	CASSLVPQRGPGNEQFF	TGCGCCAGCAGCTTGGTTCCCCAGCGGGGGCCGGGGAATGAGCAGTTCTTC
TRBV19	TRBD1	TRBJ1-1	NA	CASSIEGTGGTEAFF	TGTGCCAGTAGTATTGAAGGGACAGGGGGCACTGAAGCTTTCTTT
TRBV5-1	NA	TRBJ1-1	once	CASSSAGPEAFF	TGCGCCAGCAGCTCCGCGGGTCCGGAAGCTTTCTTT
TRBV5-1	NA	TRBJ2-7	NA	CASSFSGQLYEQYF	TGCGCCAGCAGCTTTTCGGGACAACTCTACGAGCAGTACTTC
TRBV2	TRBD2	TRBJ2-5	few	CASLFGGGALETQYF	TGTGCCAGTCTTTTTGGCGGGGGGGCCCTGGAGACCCAGTACTTC
TRBV7-9	TRBD1	TRBJ1-2	NA	CASSLGREDRADTF	TGTGCCAGCAGCTTAGGCAGAGAAGACAGGGCAGACACCTTC
TRBV27	TRBD1	TRBJ1-1	NA	CASTDRLNTEAFF	TGTGCCAGCACGGACAGGCTGAACACTGAAGCTTTCTTT
TRBV9	NA	TRBJ1-2	NA	CASSVGWGAGYTF	TGTGCCAGCAGCGTAGGGTGGGGAGCTGGCTACACCTTC
TRBV30	NA	TRBJ1-1	once	CAWNYGRNTEAFF	TGTGCCTGGAATTATGGGAGGAACACTGAAGCTTTCTTT
TRBV7-9	NA	TRBJ2-7	NA	CASKPYAPRLGESYEQYF	TGTGCCAGCAAACCCTACGCCCCCCGACTTGGCGAATCCTACGAGCAGTACTTC
TRBV7-2	TRBD2	TRBJ2-5	NA	CASSLGLAGMWETQYF	TGTGCCAGCAGCTTGGGACTAGCGGGGATGTGGGAGACCCAGTACTTC
TRBV4-1	NA	TRBJ2-5	NA	CASSQGPVETQYF	TGCGCCAGCAGCCAGGGGCCCGTCGAGACCCAGTACTTC
TRBV4-2	NA	TRBJ2-7	NA	CASSQLGGGYEQYF	TGTGCCAGCAGCCAGCTCGGGGGTGGCTACGAGCAGTACTTC
TRBV3-1/TRBV3-2	NA	TRBJ1-1	NA	CASSQGGGVGTEAFF	TGTGCCAGCAGCCAAGGGGGGGGAGTGGGCACTGAAGCTTTCTTT